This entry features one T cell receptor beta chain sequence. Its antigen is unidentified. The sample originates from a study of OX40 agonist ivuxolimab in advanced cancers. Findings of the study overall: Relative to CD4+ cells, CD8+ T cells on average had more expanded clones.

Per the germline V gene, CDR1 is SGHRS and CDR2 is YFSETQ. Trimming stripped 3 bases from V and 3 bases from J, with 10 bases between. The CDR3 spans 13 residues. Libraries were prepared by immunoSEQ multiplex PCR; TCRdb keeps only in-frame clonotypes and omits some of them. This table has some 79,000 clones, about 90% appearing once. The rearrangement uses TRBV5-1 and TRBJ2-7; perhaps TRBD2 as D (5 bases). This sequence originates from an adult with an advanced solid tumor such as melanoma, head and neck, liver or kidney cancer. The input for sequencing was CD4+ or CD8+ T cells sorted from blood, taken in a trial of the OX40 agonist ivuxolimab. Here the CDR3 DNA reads TGCGCCAGCAGCTCCGGAGGCGGCTACGAGCAGTACTTC. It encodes CASSSGGGYEQYF.